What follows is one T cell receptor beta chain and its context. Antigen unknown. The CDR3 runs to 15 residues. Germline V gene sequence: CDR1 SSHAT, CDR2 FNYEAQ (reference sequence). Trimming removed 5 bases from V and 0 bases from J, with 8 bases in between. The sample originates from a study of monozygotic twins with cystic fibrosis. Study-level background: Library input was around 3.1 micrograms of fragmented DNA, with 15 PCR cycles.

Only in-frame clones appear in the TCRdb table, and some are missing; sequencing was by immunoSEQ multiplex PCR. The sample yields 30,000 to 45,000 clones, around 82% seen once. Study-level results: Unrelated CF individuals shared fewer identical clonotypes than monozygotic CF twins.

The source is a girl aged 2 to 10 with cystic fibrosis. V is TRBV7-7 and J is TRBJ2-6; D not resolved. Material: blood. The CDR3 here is CASSPIVSGANVLTF. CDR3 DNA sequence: TGTGCCAGCAGCCCGATCGTCTCTGGGGCCAACGTCCTGACTTTC.